This TCR beta chain appears in the sequencing data of a study of regulatory T cells in long-lasting Graves disease listed by TCRdb under 2021. With respect to the entire study: In the newly diagnosed Graves' disease group, patients had been taking antithyroid drugs for less than 3 months. The study took place in China and was registered as a clinical trial. Peripheral blood TCR sequencing and RNA sequencing compared persistent Graves' disease patients with newly diagnosed Graves' disease patients. A total of around 35 samples underwent TCR sequencing, from about 13 patients with persistent Graves' disease and some 20 patients with newly diagnosed Graves' disease. The full study reports these points: TRBV28, TRBJ1-2 and TRBJ2-5 were preferentially used in persistent disease, while TRBV20-1 and TRBJ2-1 were favored in newly diagnosed disease. The authors noted that the small sample size was a limitation that may lower accuracy. Only the TCR beta chain was sequenced and analyzed. More public clonotypes were shared among persistent patients (under 3,000) than among newly diagnosed patients (roughly 1,000). Peripheral blood alone was examined, since thyroid tissue, which constituted the primary lesion, could not be accessed. Compared with newly diagnosed patients, patients with persistent Graves' disease had lower TCR Shannon entropy and fewer highly expanded clones, which suggests clonal expansion.

To prepare the library, multiplex PCR was applied. The sequencer was an Illumina HiSeq 4000. To build TCR beta libraries, CDR3 regions were amplified by Arm-PCR using iRepertoire HTBI primers. PCR products were gel purified before sequencing. The study's own analysis went as follows. Gene usage analysis of CDR3 amino acid clonotypes used the 62 TRBV and about 15 TRBJ segments found across samples. COPE and FqMerger were used to merge filtered high-quality paired reads into contigs. Contigs were aligned with BLAST to IMGT TRBV, TRBD and TRBJ reference genes, and CDR3 was defined per IMGT. Clonotypes above 0.1% frequency were classified as highly expanded clones. Shannon entropy served as the measure of repertoire diversity, while the Gini coefficient captured V-J evenness. Public clonotypes were defined as clonotypes shared by more than one individual. TCRdb reprocessing: public reads trimmed at Q25 with fastp, clones called with MiXCR, in-frame beta chains kept. Under each unique CDR3 protein, matching rows form one entry showing the most common genes and DNA. It is TCRdb's table, rather than the study itself, that gives the V and J calls and clone size. This sample lists hundreds of thousands of distinct CDR3 sequences; roughly 14% were detected once. The ten largest account for roughly 9.7% of the sample.

This clonotype turned up a few times. Its cognate antigen has yet to be identified. Base quality data are lacking; no much larger clone is found one base away. The time point tag for this specimen amounts to: newly diagnosed GD, antithyroid drugs for less than 3 months. For both TCR sequencing and RNA sequencing, RNA was extracted from PBMCs in TRIzol. The diagnosis of Graves' disease was made according to American Thyroid Association guidelines. The patients came from an endocrinology department in Xi'an, China. Each patient gave about 9.1 milliliters of peripheral blood, collected in an EDTA anticoagulant tube. Ficoll Paque Plus density gradient separation was used to isolate PBMCs, and no further T cell sorting was done. RNA quality was checked with an Agilent 2100 Bioanalyzer and agarose gel, and concentration with a NanoDrop 2000. The germline V gene supplies CDR1 SGHRS and CDR2 YFSETQ. V was cut back by 1 base and J by 5 bases, leaving a gap of 12 bases between them. Including the terminal cysteine and phenylalanine, the CDR3 comprises 14 residues. The DNA shown is the 42-base CDR3, in frame from base 1.

These data were also reused for a study on T cells in Graves' hyperthyroidism and ophthalmopathy. Per the second study: Stable Graves' hyperthyroidism was defined as the absence of progression to ophthalmopathy over 18 months of follow-up. Hyperthyroidism patients were newly diagnosed, with disease duration under 2 months, and aged 18 to 65 years. Exclusion was applied to patients with uncontrolled infections, other autoimmune diseases, pregnancy or lactation. Diagnoses relied on clinical symptoms, serum thyroxine and TRAb, thyroid ultrasound and orbital computed tomography. For the first round of RT-PCR on the TCR CDR3, the HTBI primer set was used together with the Qiagen OneStep RT-PCR kit. Most expanded thyroid clonotypes (frequency above 0.001) were also found in blood, which suggests that blood repertoires may mirror thyroid immune responses. A 13 V-J signature model separated ophthalmopathy from stable hyperthyroidism, with over 85% sensitivity and roughly 81% specificity in cross-validation and 80%/75% in testing. In validation, the model predicted progression to ophthalmopathy a median of around six months before onset, with roughly 71% sensitivity and 72.22% specificity. TCR V-J signatures able to tell the groups apart were searched for in a discovery cohort of 90 to 100 patients, of whom fewer than 45 had Graves' ophthalmopathy and 57 had stable Graves' hyperthyroidism. Prospective prediction of ophthalmopathy was tested in an independent validation cohort consisting of 18 to 20 hyperthyroidism patients and approximately 16 patients who later progressed to ophthalmopathy. For training and testing, the roughly 97 patients in the discovery cohort were randomly divided in a 7:3 ratio. In roughly six Graves' hyperthyroidism patients, the study also compared T-cell repertoires from thyroid tissue with T-cell repertoires from blood. After blood sampling, hyperthyroidism patients were treated with methimazole at a starting dose of 30 mg daily, and ophthalmopathy patients were treated with high-dose intravenous methylprednisolone. The libraries were constructed in a second round of multiplex PCR and then size-selected and purified. Libraries were sequenced paired-end with 100 bp reads on an Illumina HiSeq2000. SOAPnuke was used to process the raw data, throwing out any read that contained adapters or uncalled bases, had a mean Phred below 15, or lacked an exact constant-primer or identifier match. High-quality paired reads were merged using COPE v1.2.5, and each unique nucleotide sequence was defined as a clonotype. Clonotypes were aligned to IMGT TRBV, TRBD and TRBJ reference segments using MiTCR v1.1. Only V-J combinations with frequency above 0.0001, covering 99% to 99.2% of repertoires, were analysed. A TCS score was defined as the ratio between F50 (clonal expansion) and ExV (chaos), using BLOSUM62-based TCRdist between CDR3 peptides within each V-J. Welch's t-statistics and random forest reduced some 510 V-J features to 13, which were used in a naive Bayes classifier (R e1071). Sample size was not statistically predetermined, and investigators were not blinded to group allocation. TCR Vbeta CDR3 sequencing of roughly 140 peripheral blood samples (over 40 ophthalmopathy, around 80 hyperthyroidism and around 17 progressor patients) is reported in the paper.

Here the sequenced sample was peripheral blood mononuclear cells (PBMCs), taken at new diagnosis, from a patient treated with antithyroid drugs. This sequence uses TRBV5-1 and TRBJ2-5; the D gene identity is not certain. This receptor was identified in a man aged 25-45 years with Graves disease. Donor details come from another sample of the same person, matched by shared clones. The CDR3 protein sequence reads: CASSLPTAPETQYF. The bases are TGCGCCAGCAGCTTGCCCACCGCCCCGGAGACCCAGTACTTC.